A single sample is the source of the 26 T cell receptor beta chains below, sequenced in a study of T cell responses to AZD1222 COVID-19 vaccine. The table came from immunoSEQ multiplex PCR; TCRdb's copy has only in-frame clones and leaves some out. The sample records some 150,000 clones, approximately 89% being singletons. The sequenced sample was peripheral blood, obtained on day 0 of AZD1222 vaccination. The receptors stem from an adult in good health.

The chain employs TRBV3-1 (or the pseudogene TRBV3-2) and TRBJ1-5; the D is unclear. The CDR3 extends over 13 amino acids. CDR1 is LGHDT and CDR2 is YNNKEL in the germline V gene (reference sequence). V lost 1 base to trimming and J lost 4 bases, with 5 bases between them. Written as DNA, the CDR3 is TGTGCCAGCAGCCAAGGGAGTAATCAGCCCCAGCATTTT. Amino acid sequence: CASSQGSNQPQHF.

This clone was seen once. The chain recombines TRBV6-6 with TRBJ2-1; 8 bases are shared with TRBD2. V shed 2 bases and J 10 bases; nucleotides not matched to a gene: 10. Germline CDR1 reads MNHNY; CDR2 reads SVGAGI (reference sequence). CDR3 length equals 15 residues. CDR3 nucleotide sequence: TGTGCCAGCAGTTACAGCCGAGCGGGAGTGAGCGAGCAGTTCTTC. Protein sequence: CASSYSRAGVSEQFF.

The rearrangement uses TRBV29-1 and TRBJ2-1; the D gene is possibly TRBD1 (6 bases). Looked up from germline, CDR1 is SQVTM and CDR2 is ANQGSEA. This CDR3 comprises 11 residues. Trimming removed 5 bases from V and 6 bases from J, with 8 bases in between. Written as DNA, the CDR3 is TGCAGCGTTAGGACAGCCAATGAGCAGTTCTTC. Translating gives CSVRTANEQFF.

CDR3 in DNA: TGTGCCAGCCTCCCTTCCAGGCGGGACGATTCCTACGAGCAGTACTTC. Translating it yields CASLPSRRDDSYEQYF. V is TRBV27 and J is TRBJ2-7, with a weak D call TRBD2 (6 bases). Trimming left V 8 bases short and J 1 base short, with 21 bases between. The V gene's germline CDR1 is MNHEY and CDR2 SMNVEV (reference sequence). The CDR3 has 16 amino acids.

J is TRBJ2-2 and V is TRBV27, with D possibly being TRBD1 or TRBD2 (6 bases each). Germline assignment: CDR1 MNHEY and CDR2 SMNVEV (reference sequence). The CDR3 contains 14 residues. Deletions cut 6 bases from V and 1 base from J, with 9 bases between. The CDR3: CASRGGMNTGELFF. CDR3 sequence (DNA): TGTGCCAGCAGAGGGGGGATGAACACCGGGGAGCTGTTTTTT.

V and J are TRBV5-6 and TRBJ2-3, with 8 nucleotides matching TRBD1. The CDR3 runs 16 residues. The germline V gene has CDR1 SGHDT and CDR2 YYEEEE. J gave up 5 bases and V 1 base, and 9 bases lay outside the gene matches. CDR3 bases: TGTGCCAGCAGCTTGATAGCGGCAGGGGGCGTAGATACGCAGTATTTT. Its protein product is CASSLIAAGGVDTQYF.

This chain uses TRBV3-1 (or the pseudogene TRBV3-2) with TRBJ2-1; TRBD2 matches 11 bases. V shed 2 bases and J 4 bases; nucleotides not matched to a gene: 10. Germline V gene data show CDR1 as LGHDT and CDR2 as YNNKEL (reference sequence). The CDR3 runs to 18 residues. The CDR3 DNA reads TGTGCCAGCAGCCAACCTTTGCTAGCGGGAGGCCTTTACAATGAGCAGTTCTTC. Its translation: CASSQPLLAGGLYNEQFF.

CDR3 residues: CASSLTGGSEETQYF. The CDR3 DNA reads as TGCGCCAGCAGCTTGACGGGGGGGTCAGAAGAGACCCAGTACTTC. J is TRBJ2-5 and V is TRBV5-1; TRBD2 matches at 8 bases. The J segment lost 3 bases and the V segment lost 1 base, leaving 5 bases of the junction unmatched. CDR1 and CDR2 from the germline V gene are SGHRS and YFSETQ. This CDR3 comprises 15 residues.

The V call is TRBV14, the J call TRBJ1-4; D possibly corresponds to TRBD1 (6 bases). V lost 4 bases and J lost 4, with 19 bases in between. This CDR3 region has 17 residues. Germline V gives CDR1 SGHDN, CDR2 FVKESK. CDR3 DNA: TGTGCCAGCAGCCCCCTGGAGACAGGATGGGATAATGAAAAACTGTTTTTT. The encoded protein is CASSPLETGWDNEKLFF.

The chain has TRBV24-1 and TRBJ1-2; D not certain. CDR1 and CDR2 (germline): KGHDR, SFDVKD. V dropped 5 bases and J dropped 5 bases, with 11 bases sitting between them. CDR3 size: 13 residues. CDR3 in amino acids: CATSVGSNYGYTF. For the CDR3, the DNA is TGTGCCACCAGTGTTGGCAGCAATTATGGCTACACCTTC.

This clone was seen a single time. The CDR3 loop reads CASSPDRDSSYEQYF. The CDR3, as DNA: TGCGCCAGCAGCCCGGACAGGGATTCATCCTACGAGCAGTACTTC. The rearrangement joins TRBV5-1 to TRBJ2-7; the match to TRBD1 covers 8 bases. The V gene's germline CDR1 is SGHRS and CDR2 YFSETQ. The J segment lost 1 base and the V segment lost 4 bases, leaving 7 bases of the junction unmatched. This CDR3 region has 15 residues.

The chain joins TRBV18 to TRBJ1-1; D not resolved. This CDR3 comprises 12 residues. In germline, CDR1 is KGHSH, CDR2 LQKENI. The V end lost 6 bases, the J end lost 1 base, and 6 bases lay between the germline ends. The CDR3 coding sequence is TGTGCCAGCTCGCCTGAGAACACTGAAGCTTTCTTT. Translation: CASSPENTEAFF.

The V and J genes are TRBV12-3 or TRBV12-4 and TRBJ2-1; TRBD1 aligns across 8 bases. The CDR3 spans 12 residues. The J segment lost 9 bases and the V segment lost 8 bases, leaving 6 bases of the junction unmatched. This chain's CDR3 is CASRAGGGEQFF. The CDR3 coding sequence is TGTGCCAGCCGTGCAGGGGGCGGTGAGCAGTTCTTC.

This clone was found once. J is TRBJ1-5 and V is TRBV7-2; TRBD1 matches at 8 bases. The CDR3 extends over 15 amino acids. Germline loops: CDR1 SGHTA, CDR2 FQGNSA. V gave up 5 bases and J gave up 6 bases; unmatched junction bases: 9. Written as DNA, the CDR3 is TGTGCCAGCAGCATGACAGGGGTGAGAAGTCAGCCCCAGCATTTT. Translating gives CASSMTGVRSQPQHF. The full variable domain, completed using reference TRBV7-2 and TRBJ1-5, is GAGVSQSPSNKVTEKGKDVELRCDPISGHTALYWYRQSLGQGLEFLIYFQGNSAPDKSGLPSDRFSAERTGGSVSTLTIQRTQQEDSAVYLCASSMTGVRSQPQHFGDGTRLSIL.

This clone appeared once. The V and J genes are TRBV5-1 and TRBJ2-1; D not resolved. The CDR3 consists of 13 residues. With 0 bases removed from V and 4 bases from J, the gap between germline ends came to 5 bases. The germline V gene has CDR1 SGHRS and CDR2 YFSETQ. The CDR3 protein is CASSLGTYNEQFF. DNA of the CDR3: TGCGCCAGCAGCTTGGGCACTTACAATGAGCAGTTCTTC.

J is TRBJ1-2 and V is TRBV6-1; D gene uncertain. V was shortened by 2 bases and J by 8 bases, with 15 bases between the two germline ends. Germline V lookup: CDR1 MNHNS, CDR2 SASEGT. This CDR3 has 14 residues. CDR3 loop: CASSEYRLPLGYTF. DNA for the CDR3: TGTGCCAGCAGTGAATATCGCCTCCCGCTGGGCTACACCTTC.

The chain combines TRBV6-6 with TRBJ2-1; no clear D gene. CDR1 and CDR2 from the germline V gene are MNHNY and SVGAGI (reference sequence). The germline V and J ends were trimmed by 5 bases and 0 bases, with 5 bases remaining between them. The CDR3 is made up of 13 amino acids. Here the CDR3 DNA reads TGTGCCAGCAGTAAAAGCTCCTACAATGAGCAGTTCTTC. It codes for CASSKSSYNEQFF.

The chain is built from TRBV28 and TRBJ1-1; a weak D match, TRBD1 (5 bases). Trimming left V 6 bases short and J 4 bases short, with 9 bases between. CDR1 MDHEN and CDR2 SYDVKM come from the germline V gene. This CDR3 has 12 amino acids. As DNA, the CDR3 is TGTGCCAGCAGACGGACAAGCACTGAAGCTTTCTTT. Its translation: CASRRTSTEAFF.

This clone was counted once. This chain links TRBV2 with TRBJ2-7, with TRBD2 matching over 7 bases. From germline, CDR1 is SNHLY and CDR2 FYNNEI. The CDR3 has 12 amino acids. J lost 8 bases, V lost 4 bases, and 5 bases had no gene match. The CDR3 protein is CASSVGGFQQYF. Written as DNA, the CDR3 is TGTGCCAGCAGTGTGGGAGGGTTTCAGCAGTACTTC.

The chain is built from TRBV7-9 and TRBJ1-1; D uncertain. V lost 11 bases to trimming and J lost 7 bases, with 17 bases between them. The germline V gene encodes CDR1 SEHNR and CDR2 FQNEAQ (reference sequence). The CDR3 has 12 residues. The DNA of the CDR3 is TGTGCCTCCGTCGGTCCGGGCCGTGAAGCTTTCTTT. Translated, it gives CASVGPGREAFF.

CDR3 sequence (DNA): TGTGCCACCAGCGGAAACTACGAGCAGTACTTC. Translating gives CATSGNYEQYF. V usage is TRBV15 and J usage is TRBJ2-7, with no clear D. Trimming removed 5 bases from V and 3 bases from J, with 5 bases in between. This CDR3 is built from 11 residues. From germline, CDR1 is LNHNV and CDR2 YYDKDF (reference sequence).

The rearrangement joins TRBV4-3 to TRBJ2-7; 10 bases are shared with TRBD2. Losses at the gene ends were 1 base for V and 3 bases for J; bases not matched to a gene: 3. In germline, CDR1 is LGHNA, CDR2 YSLEER. The CDR3 spans 15 residues. The CDR3 here is CASSQGTSGNYEQYF. CDR3 DNA: TGCGCCAGCAGCCAAGGGACTAGCGGAAACTACGAGCAGTACTTC.

This clone was seen just once. The chain joins TRBV9 to TRBJ2-1; 16 bases map to TRBD2. Per germline, CDR1 SGDLS and CDR2 YYNGEE. The CDR3 consists of 19 residues. V lost 3 bases to trimming and J lost 0 bases; unmatched junction nucleotides: 6. The CDR3 sequence is CASSDGTSGGVSSYNEQFF. CDR3 nucleotide sequence: TGTGCCAGCAGCGATGGGACTAGCGGGGGGGTAAGCTCCTACAATGAGCAGTTCTTC.

This chain connects TRBV12-5 to TRBJ1-5, with TRBD1 identical over 7 bases. Germline V CDR1 and CDR2: LGHNT, FRNRAP. The V and J ends lost 2 bases and 9 bases, in that order; junction bases with no gene match: 10. The CDR3 is made up of 15 amino acids. CDR3 sequence (DNA): TGTGCTAGTGGTTTGACGCGACAGGGCTGGGGGCCCCAGCATTTT. Translated: CASGLTRQGWGPQHF.

As concerns this clone: One end of the junction is discordant with germline, which a read error may explain. The DNA for the CDR3 is TGTGCCAGCACTGAAACGGGATTTTATAATTCACCCCTCCACTTT. The encoded protein is CASTETGFYNSPLHF. The V gene is TRBV6-1, the J gene TRBJ1-6, with D uncertain. The germline V gene encodes CDR1 MNHNS and CDR2 SASEGT. The CDR3 has 15 amino acids.

The rearrangement uses TRBV7-2 and TRBJ2-3; D is undetermined. V gave up 3 bases and J gave up 1 base, with 5 bases separating them. The length of the CDR3 is 13 residues. Germline V gene sequence: CDR1 SGHTA, CDR2 FQGNSA. The chain's CDR3 is CASSFDGTDTQYF. In nucleotides, the CDR3 is TGTGCCAGCAGCTTCGACGGCACAGATACGCAGTATTTT.